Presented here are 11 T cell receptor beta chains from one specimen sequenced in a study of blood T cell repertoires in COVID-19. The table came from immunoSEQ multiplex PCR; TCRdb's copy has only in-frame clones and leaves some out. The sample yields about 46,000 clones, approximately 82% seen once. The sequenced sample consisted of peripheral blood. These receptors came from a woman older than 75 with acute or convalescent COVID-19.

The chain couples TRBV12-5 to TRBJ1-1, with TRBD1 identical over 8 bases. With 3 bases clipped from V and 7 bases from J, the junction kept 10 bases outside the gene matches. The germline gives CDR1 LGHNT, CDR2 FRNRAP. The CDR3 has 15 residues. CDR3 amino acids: CASGFQRLQGGEAFF. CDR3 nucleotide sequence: TGTGCTAGTGGTTTCCAAAGATTACAGGGGGGTGAAGCTTTCTTT.

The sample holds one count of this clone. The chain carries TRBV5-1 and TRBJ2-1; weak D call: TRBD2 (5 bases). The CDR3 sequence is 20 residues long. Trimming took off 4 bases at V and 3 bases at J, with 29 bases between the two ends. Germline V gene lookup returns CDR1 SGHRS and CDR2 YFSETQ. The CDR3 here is CASSQSGPTTMSTYYNEQFF. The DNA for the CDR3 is TGCGCCAGCAGCCAAAGCGGACCTACTACAATGAGCACCTACTACAATGAGCAGTTCTTC.

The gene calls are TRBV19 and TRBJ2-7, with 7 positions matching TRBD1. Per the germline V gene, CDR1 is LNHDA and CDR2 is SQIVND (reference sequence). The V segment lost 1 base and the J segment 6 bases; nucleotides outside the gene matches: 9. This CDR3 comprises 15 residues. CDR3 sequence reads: CASSIGWTGAGEQYF. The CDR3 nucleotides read TGTGCCAGTAGTATAGGCTGGACAGGTGCGGGCGAGCAGTACTTC.

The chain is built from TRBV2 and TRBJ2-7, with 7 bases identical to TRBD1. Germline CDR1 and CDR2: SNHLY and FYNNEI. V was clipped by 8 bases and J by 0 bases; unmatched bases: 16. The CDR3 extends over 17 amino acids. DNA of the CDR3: TGTGCCAGCGCCTTCAAACGGGGACAGTTGAGCTCCTACGAGCAGTACTTC. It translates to CASAFKRGQLSSYEQYF.

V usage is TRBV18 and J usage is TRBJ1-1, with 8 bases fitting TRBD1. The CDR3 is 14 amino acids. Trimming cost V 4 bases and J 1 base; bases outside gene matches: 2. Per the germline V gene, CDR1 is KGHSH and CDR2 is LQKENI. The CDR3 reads CASSLDRENTEAFF. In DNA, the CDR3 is TGTGCCAGCTCACTGGACAGGGAGAACACTGAAGCTTTCTTT.

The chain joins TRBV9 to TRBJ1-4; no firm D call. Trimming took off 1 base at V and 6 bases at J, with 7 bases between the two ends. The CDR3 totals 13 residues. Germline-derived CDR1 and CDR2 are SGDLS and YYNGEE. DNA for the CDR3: TGTGCCAGCAGCGTACAGACTGATGAAAAACTGTTTTTT. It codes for CASSVQTDEKLFF.

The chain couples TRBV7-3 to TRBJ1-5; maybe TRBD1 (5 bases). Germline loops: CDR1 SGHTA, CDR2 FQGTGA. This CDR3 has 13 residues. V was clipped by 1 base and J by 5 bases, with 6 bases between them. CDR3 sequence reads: CASSLKGDQPQHF. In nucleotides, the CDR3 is TGTGCCAGCAGCTTAAAAGGGGATCAGCCCCAGCATTTT.

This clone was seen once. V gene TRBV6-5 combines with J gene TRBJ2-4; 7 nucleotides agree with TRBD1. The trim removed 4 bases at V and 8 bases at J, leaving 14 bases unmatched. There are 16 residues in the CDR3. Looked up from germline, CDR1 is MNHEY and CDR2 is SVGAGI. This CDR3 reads CASSFLSGTERDIQYF. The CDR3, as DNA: TGTGCCAGCAGTTTCCTGTCCGGGACAGAACGGGACATTCAGTACTTC.

CDR3 DNA sequence: TGCGCCAGCAGCTCCCCGCCCCTACGGGGAAACACCATATATTTT. Translation: CASSSPPLRGNTIYF. The chain combines TRBV5-1 with TRBJ1-3; D gene unclear. The germline V and J ends were trimmed by 3 bases and 4 bases, with 14 bases remaining between them. The CDR3 loop spans 15 amino acids. Germline assignment: CDR1 SGHRS and CDR2 YFSETQ.

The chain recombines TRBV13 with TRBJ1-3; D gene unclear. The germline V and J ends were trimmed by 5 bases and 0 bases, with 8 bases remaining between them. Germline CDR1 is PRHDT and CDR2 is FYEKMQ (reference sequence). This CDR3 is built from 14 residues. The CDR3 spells CASSLSHSGNTIYF. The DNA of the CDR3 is TGTGCCAGCAGCCTTAGCCACTCTGGAAACACCATATATTTT.

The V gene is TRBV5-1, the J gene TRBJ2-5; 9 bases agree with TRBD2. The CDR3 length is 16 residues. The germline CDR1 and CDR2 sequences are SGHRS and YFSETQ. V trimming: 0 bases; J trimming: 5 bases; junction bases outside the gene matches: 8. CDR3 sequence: CASSLAGGGAGETQYF. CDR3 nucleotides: TGCGCCAGCAGCTTGGCTGGCGGGGGGGCAGGGGAGACCCAGTACTTC.